This TCR beta chain was observed in a study of yellow fever vaccine responses in identical twins. Via MiXCR, TCRdb re-called the RT-PCR reads, giving one row per CDR3 protein. The data contain 2,000 to 3,000 distinct CDR3 sequences, 85% to 90% of them seen just once; the ten biggest clones take up roughly 4.5%. The ends were cut back, 5 bases at V and 9 bases at J, with 14 bases in the middle. Per germline, CDR1 SGHNT and CDR2 YENEEA. This CDR3 is built from 13 residues. The chain joins TRBV11-3 to TRBJ2-1; D is unclear. The TCR comes from a woman in her late teens or twenties who received the yellow fever vaccine. The sequencing used T cells from blood (PBMCs), unsorted or a sorted subset (not recorded which), collected before or after yellow fever vaccination (not recorded which). CDR3 region: CASSITRPGEQFF. Written as DNA, the CDR3 is TGTGCCAGCAGCATAACACGGCCGGGTGAGCAGTTCTTC.